This T cell receptor (beta chain) appears in the sequencing data of a study of cytomegalovirus exposure and HLA in healthy donors. The PCR employed 60 Vbeta primers together with 13 Jbeta primers. Method: immunoSEQ multiplex PCR; TCRdb's copy keeps in-frame clones and lacks some. This table holds under 150,000 clones, about three quarters found once. The CDR3 extends over 13 amino acids. In germline, CDR1 is SQVTM, CDR2 ANQGSEA. V lost 4 bases to trimming and J lost 0 bases, with 6 bases between them. The rearrangement links TRBV29-1 to TRBJ1-4, with D unresolved. What was sequenced was PBMCs. This receptor was obtained from a woman aged 40 to 49 in good health and CMV-seronegative. CDR3 loop: CSVAQTTNEKLFF. The CDR3, as DNA: TGCAGCGTTGCACAGACAACTAATGAAAAACTGTTTTTT.